These T cell receptor beta chains were read from a single sample in a study of T-cell reconstitution after alpha-beta-depleted transplantation in children. TCRdb re-called the PCR reads with MiXCR, one entry per CDR3 protein. Among some 400,000 distinct CDR3 sequences listed, roughly 21% were seen once. Material: PBMCs from the stem cell graft donor, obtained from the stem cell graft. All receptors derive from a human donor who donated a stem cell graft to a child with acute myeloid leukemia. The CDR3 runs from the conserved cysteine through the conserved F or W. The D gene is left open where the match is weak. Part of the rows lack a size; the others show once, few, many or a class for expanded clones.

d_call: TRBD1; clone_size: NA; j_call: TRBJ1-1; v_call: TRBV24-1; cdr3_nt: TGTGCCACCAGTGATGTCCCCGGGACAGAGAACACTGAAGCTTTCTTT; cdr3_aa: CATSDVPGTENTEAFF
d_call: NA; clone_size: NA; j_call: TRBJ2-5; v_call: TRBV5-4; cdr3_nt: TGTGCCAGCAGCTTAATAGCGGATCAAGAGACCCAGTACTTC; cdr3_aa: CASSLIADQETQYF
d_call: NA; clone_size: NA; j_call: TRBJ1-1; v_call: TRBV29-1; cdr3_nt: TGCAGCGTTGCCCACGAGGAGAACACTGAAGCTTTCTTT; cdr3_aa: CSVAHEENTEAFF
d_call: TRBD1; clone_size: NA; j_call: TRBJ2-2; v_call: TRBV24-1; cdr3_nt: TGTGCCACCAGTCCCGGGACAGGAGCATACACCGGGGAGCTGTTTTTT; cdr3_aa: CATSPGTGAYTGELFF
d_call: TRBD1; clone_size: few; j_call: TRBJ2-5; v_call: TRBV12-3/TRBV12-4; cdr3_nt: TGTGCCAGCAGTCCTTCCCCGGGACAGGTGCGGGAGACCCAGTACTTC; cdr3_aa: CASSPSPGQVRETQYF
d_call: NA; clone_size: many; j_call: TRBJ2-2; v_call: TRBV12-3/TRBV12-4; cdr3_nt: TGTGCCAGCAGCCCGACAGGCGACACCGGGGAGCTGTTTTTT; cdr3_aa: CASSPTGDTGELFF
d_call: NA; clone_size: NA; j_call: TRBJ2-1; v_call: TRBV28; cdr3_nt: TGTGCCAGCAGTTCGGCTAGGGGGTACTACAATGAGCAGTTCTTC; cdr3_aa: CASSSARGYYNEQFF
d_call: NA; clone_size: many; j_call: TRBJ2-1; v_call: TRBV5-1; cdr3_nt: TGCGCCAGCAGAACACACTTTCGCTCCTACAATGAGCAGTTCTTC; cdr3_aa: CASRTHFRSYNEQFF
d_call: TRBD2; clone_size: NA; j_call: TRBJ2-7; v_call: TRBV4-3; cdr3_nt: TGCGCCAGCAGCCCCCAGCGGGAAAGATCCTACGAGCAGTACTTC; cdr3_aa: CASSPQRERSYEQYF
d_call: NA; clone_size: NA; j_call: TRBJ2-3; v_call: TRBV5-1; cdr3_nt: TGCGCCAGCAGTTCCGGACATATGGACCCAGATACGCAGTATTTT; cdr3_aa: CASSSGHMDPDTQYF
d_call: TRBD2; clone_size: NA; j_call: TRBJ2-2; v_call: TRBV5-1; cdr3_nt: TGCGCCACCTCGCTAGCGGGAGTCCGAACCGGGGAGCTGTTTTTT; cdr3_aa: CATSLAGVRTGELFF
d_call: NA; clone_size: few; j_call: TRBJ2-1; v_call: TRBV27; cdr3_nt: TGTGCCAGCAGTAGGACAGTATACAATGAGCAGTTCTTC; cdr3_aa: CASSRTVYNEQFF
d_call: NA; clone_size: NA; j_call: TRBJ2-1; v_call: TRBV10-3; cdr3_nt: TGTGCCATCAGTGAGTCGGGAGCAGGGAATGAGCAGTTCTTC; cdr3_aa: CAISESGAGNEQFF
d_call: NA; clone_size: few; j_call: TRBJ1-5; v_call: TRBV20-1; cdr3_nt: TGCAGTGCTTCCCCAGACGGGCAATATAGCAATCAGCCCCAGCATTTT; cdr3_aa: CSASPDGQYSNQPQHF
d_call: NA; clone_size: few; j_call: TRBJ2-3; v_call: TRBV28; cdr3_nt: TGTGCCAGCCTCGGGGCCTACACAGATACGCAGTATTTT; cdr3_aa: CASLGAYTDTQYF
d_call: TRBD1; clone_size: NA; j_call: TRBJ2-7; v_call: TRBV29-1; cdr3_nt: TGCAGCGTTAGAGACAGGGACCACGGCGAGCAGTACTTC; cdr3_aa: CSVRDRDHGEQYF
d_call: NA; clone_size: NA; j_call: TRBJ1-1; v_call: TRBV3-1; cdr3_nt: TGTGCCAGCAGCCAAGACAGAGGGATTGAAGCTTTCTTT; cdr3_aa: CASSQDRGIEAFF